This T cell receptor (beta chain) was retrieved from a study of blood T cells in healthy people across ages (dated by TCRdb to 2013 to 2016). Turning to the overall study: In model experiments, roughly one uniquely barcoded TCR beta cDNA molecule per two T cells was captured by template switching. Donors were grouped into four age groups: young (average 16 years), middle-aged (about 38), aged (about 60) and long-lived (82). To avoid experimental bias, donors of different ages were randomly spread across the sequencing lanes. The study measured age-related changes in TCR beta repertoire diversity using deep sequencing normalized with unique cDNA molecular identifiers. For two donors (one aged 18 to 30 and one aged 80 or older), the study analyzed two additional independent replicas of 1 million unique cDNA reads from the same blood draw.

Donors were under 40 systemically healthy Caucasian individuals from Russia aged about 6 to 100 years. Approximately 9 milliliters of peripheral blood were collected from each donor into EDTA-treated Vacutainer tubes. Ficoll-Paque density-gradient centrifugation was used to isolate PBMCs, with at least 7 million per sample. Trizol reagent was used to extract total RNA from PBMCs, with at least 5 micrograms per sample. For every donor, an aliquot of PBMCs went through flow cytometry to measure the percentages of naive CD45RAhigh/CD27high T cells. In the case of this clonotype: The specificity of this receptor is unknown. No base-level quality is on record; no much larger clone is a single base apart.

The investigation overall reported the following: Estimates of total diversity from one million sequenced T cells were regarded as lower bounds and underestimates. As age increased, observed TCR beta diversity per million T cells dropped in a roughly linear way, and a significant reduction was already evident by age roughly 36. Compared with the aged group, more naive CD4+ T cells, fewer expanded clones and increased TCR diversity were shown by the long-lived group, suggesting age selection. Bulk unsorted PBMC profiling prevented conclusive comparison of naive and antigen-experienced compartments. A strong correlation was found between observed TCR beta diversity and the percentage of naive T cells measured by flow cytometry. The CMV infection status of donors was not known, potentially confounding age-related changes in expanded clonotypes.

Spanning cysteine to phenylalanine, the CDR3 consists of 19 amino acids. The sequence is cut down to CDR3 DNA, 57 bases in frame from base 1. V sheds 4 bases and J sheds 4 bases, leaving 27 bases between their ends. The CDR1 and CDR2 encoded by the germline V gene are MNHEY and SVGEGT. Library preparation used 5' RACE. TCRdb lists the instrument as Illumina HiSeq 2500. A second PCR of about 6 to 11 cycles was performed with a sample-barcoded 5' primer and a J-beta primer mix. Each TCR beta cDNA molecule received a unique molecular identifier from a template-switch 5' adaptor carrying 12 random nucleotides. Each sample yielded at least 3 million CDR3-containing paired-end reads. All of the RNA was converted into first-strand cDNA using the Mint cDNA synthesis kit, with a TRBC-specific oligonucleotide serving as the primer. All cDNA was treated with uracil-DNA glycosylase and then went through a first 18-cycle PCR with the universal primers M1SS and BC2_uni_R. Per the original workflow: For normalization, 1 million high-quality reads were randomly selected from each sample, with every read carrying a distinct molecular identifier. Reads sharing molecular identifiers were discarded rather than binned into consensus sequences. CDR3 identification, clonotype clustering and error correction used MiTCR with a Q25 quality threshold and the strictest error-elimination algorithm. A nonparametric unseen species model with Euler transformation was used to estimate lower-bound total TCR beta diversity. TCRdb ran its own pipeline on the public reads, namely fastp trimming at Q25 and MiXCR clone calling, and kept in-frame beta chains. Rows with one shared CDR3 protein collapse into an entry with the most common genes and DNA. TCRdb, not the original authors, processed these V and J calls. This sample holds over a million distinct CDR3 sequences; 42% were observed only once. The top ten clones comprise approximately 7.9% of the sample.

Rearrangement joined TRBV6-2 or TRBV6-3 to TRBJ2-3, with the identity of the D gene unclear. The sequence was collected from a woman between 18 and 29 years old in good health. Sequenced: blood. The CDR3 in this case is CASSSPLLGSSLRADTQYF. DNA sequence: TGTGCCAGCAGTTCCCCCCTTCTCGGAAGCAGCCTTAGGGCAGATACGCAGTATTTT.